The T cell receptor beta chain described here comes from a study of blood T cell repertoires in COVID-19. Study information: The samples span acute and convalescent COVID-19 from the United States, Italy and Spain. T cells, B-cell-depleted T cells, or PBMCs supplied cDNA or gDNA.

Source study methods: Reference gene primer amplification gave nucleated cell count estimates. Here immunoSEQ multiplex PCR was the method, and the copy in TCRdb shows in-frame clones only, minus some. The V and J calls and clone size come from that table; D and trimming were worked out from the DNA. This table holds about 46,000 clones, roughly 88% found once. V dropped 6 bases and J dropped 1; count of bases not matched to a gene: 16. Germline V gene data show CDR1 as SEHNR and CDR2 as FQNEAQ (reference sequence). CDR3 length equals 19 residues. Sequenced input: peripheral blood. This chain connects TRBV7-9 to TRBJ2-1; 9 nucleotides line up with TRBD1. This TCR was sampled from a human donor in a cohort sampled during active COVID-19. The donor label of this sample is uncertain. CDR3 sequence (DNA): TGTGCCAGCAGTCCTTTACCCTTCACAGGGGGCCGATCCTACAATGAGCAGTTCTTC. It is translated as CASSPLPFTGGRSYNEQFF. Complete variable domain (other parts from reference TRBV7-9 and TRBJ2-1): DTGVSQNPRHKITKRGQNVTFRCDPISEHNRLYWYRQTLGQGPEFLTYFQNEAQLEKSRLLSDRFSAERPKGSFSTLEIQRTEQGDSAMYLCASSPLPFTGGRSYNEQFFGPGTRLTVL.